The 17 T cell receptor beta chains reported below all come from one sample, sequenced in a study of T cell responses to AZD1222 COVID-19 vaccine. Some clones are missing from TCRdb's copy, which holds only in-frame ones; the method was immunoSEQ multiplex PCR. The top ten hold roughly 1.3% of the sample, which has approximately 190,000 clones, 85% to 95% seen once. The sample was peripheral blood, taken on day 0 of AZD1222 vaccination. The source is an adult in good health.

This clone was picked up a small number of times. This chain connects TRBV6-5 to TRBJ2-3; no clear D. Looked up from germline, CDR1 is MNHEY and CDR2 is SVGAGI. The CDR3 loop spans 13 amino acids. Trimming cost V 7 bases and J 1 base, with 9 bases left between them. The CDR3 nucleotides are TGTGCCAGCATGGTACGGGGCACAGATACGCAGTATTTT. Its protein product is CASMVRGTDTQYF.

The genes are TRBV5-1 and TRBJ2-7, with 10 bases lining up with TRBD1. CDR1 and CDR2 (germline): SGHRS, YFSETQ. This CDR3 comprises 15 residues. J gave up 2 bases and V 1 base, and 3 bases lay outside the gene matches. The CDR3 reads CASSLRTGGAYEQYF. CDR3 bases: TGCGCCAGCAGCTTGAGGACAGGGGGGGCCTACGAGCAGTACTTC.

V usage is TRBV5-1 and J usage is TRBJ1-1; tentative D call: TRBD1 (6 bases). The ends were cut back, 6 bases at V and 3 bases at J, with 18 bases in the middle. CDR3 length equals 15 residues. From germline, CDR1 is SGHRS and CDR2 YFSETQ. CDR3 in amino acids: CASTVDLRGDTEAFF. CDR3 bases: TGCGCCAGCACCGTCGATTTGAGGGGGGACACTGAAGCTTTCTTT.

This chain links TRBV4-2 with TRBJ2-5; perhaps TRBD2 as D (6 bases). Germline values: CDR1 LGHNA, CDR2 YNFKEQ. V dropped 2 bases and J dropped 1 base, with 11 bases sitting between them. This CDR3 is built from 15 residues. This CDR3 is CASSQHRTTQETQYF. The CDR3 nucleotides read TGTGCCAGCAGCCAACACCGGACTACCCAAGAGACCCAGTACTTC.

The chain combines TRBV27 with TRBJ1-2, with TRBD1 matching 8 bases. The CDR3 totals 14 residues. CDR1 MNHEY and CDR2 SMNVEV come from the germline V gene (reference sequence). V dropped 4 bases and J dropped 7; count of bases not matched to a gene: 8. The CDR3 here is CASSSSRTGSGYTF. For the CDR3, the DNA is TGTGCCAGCAGTTCCTCGAGGACAGGGTCTGGCTACACCTTC.

The CDR3 region is CSVELQNSPLHF. The CDR3 DNA sequence: TGCAGCGTTGAACTCCAGAATTCACCCCTCCACTTT. This rearrangement joins TRBV29-1 to TRBJ1-6; D is uncertain. The length of the CDR3 is 12 residues. The germline V and J ends were trimmed by 2 bases and 7 bases, with 6 bases remaining between them. CDR1 SQVTM and CDR2 ANQGSEA come from the germline V gene.

The chain joins TRBV14 to TRBJ2-5, with a possible D match to TRBD1 (7 bases). This CDR3 spans 13 amino acids. The germline gives CDR1 SGHDN, CDR2 FVKESK. Trimming pared 2 bases from V and 10 bases from J, leaving 14 bases between. Here the CDR3 DNA reads TGTGCCAGCAGCCAAAGCCCAGGGGGGCTCCAGTACTTC. Its translation is CASSQSPGGLQYF.

This sequence joins TRBV9 and TRBJ1-3; unclear D gene. CDR3 length equals 16 residues. V was clipped by 4 bases and J by 4 bases, with 18 bases between them. Per the germline V gene, CDR1 is SGDLS and CDR2 is YYNGEE. CDR3 in amino acids: CASSPISVLVGNTIYF. The CDR3 DNA follows: TGTGCCAGCAGCCCCATATCGGTCTTGGTAGGAAACACCATATATTTT.

This chain uses TRBV19 with TRBJ1-2; unclear D gene. The CDR3 spans 15 residues. Trimming removed 7 bases from V and 2 bases from J, with 17 bases in between. Per germline, CDR1 LNHDA and CDR2 SQIVND (reference sequence). The CDR3 loop reads CASTPPAGSNYGYTF. CDR3 sequence (DNA): TGTGCCAGTACGCCCCCCGCGGGGAGCAACTATGGCTACACCTTC.

The genes are TRBV7-9 and TRBJ1-1, with D uncertain. This CDR3 comprises 14 residues. Germline-derived CDR1 and CDR2 are SEHNR and FQNEAQ (reference sequence). With 5 bases removed from V and 1 base from J, the gap between germline ends came to 11 bases. CDR3 nucleotide sequence: TGTGCCAGCAGCCGCGTGTCAGAGAACACTGAAGCTTTCTTT. Translated: CASSRVSENTEAFF.

The sample holds one count of this clone. The gene calls are TRBV2 and TRBJ2-1; 7 bases are shared with TRBD2. Germline CDR1 reads SNHLY; CDR2 reads FYNNEI. The ends lost 2 bases at V and 8 bases at J; junction bases unmatched: 6. This CDR3 spans 14 amino acids. CDR3 sequence reads: CASSESGGIYEQFF. CDR3 coding DNA: TGTGCCAGCAGTGAATCGGGGGGTATATATGAGCAGTTCTTC.

For the CDR3, the DNA is TGTGCCAGCAGTTTATTTCCAGGGGGAGGCCACTATGGCTACACCTTC. It translates to CASSLFPGGGHYGYTF. This rearrangement joins TRBV27 to TRBJ1-2, with TRBD1 matching over 7 bases. Germline loops: CDR1 MNHEY, CDR2 SMNVEV (reference sequence). The CDR3 is made up of 16 amino acids. After removal of 1 base from V and 3 bases from J, the junction contained 8 bases not matched to a gene.

This chain joins TRBV2 and TRBJ1-1; D unresolved. Trimming cost V 4 bases and J 1 base, with 10 bases left between them. The CDR3 is 14 residues long. Germline assignment: CDR1 SNHLY and CDR2 FYNNEI. CDR3 amino acids: CASSVGWANTEAFF. DNA of the CDR3: TGTGCCAGCAGTGTTGGCTGGGCGAACACTGAAGCTTTCTTT.

The chain joins TRBV6-2 or TRBV6-3 to TRBJ2-1, with unresolved D. The germline V gene has CDR1 MNHEY and CDR2 SVGEGT. The CDR3 length is 12 residues. V lost 4 bases to trimming and J lost 8 bases, with 9 bases between them. In nucleotides, the CDR3 is TGTGCCAGCAGTTTCCGCTGGGATGAGCAGTTCTTC. Encoded protein: CASSFRWDEQFF.

This chain connects TRBV29-1 to TRBJ1-1, with D unresolved. Germline assignment: CDR1 SQVTM and CDR2 ANQGSEA. Trimming pared 2 bases from V and 1 base from J, leaving 5 bases between. This CDR3 comprises 12 residues. CDR3 in DNA: TGCAGCGTTGAAACGCGGAACACTGAAGCTTTCTTT. It encodes CSVETRNTEAFF.

The sample holds one count of this clone. The chain uses TRBV6-4 and TRBJ2-1, with TRBD2 matching 10 bases. Unmatched junction bases numbered 8, after V lost 5 bases and J lost 7 bases. CDR1 and CDR2 (germline): MRHNA, SNTAGT. The CDR3 is 15 amino acids. The chain's CDR3 is CASSTSGGARNEQFF. The DNA for the CDR3 is TGTGCCAGCAGTACGAGCGGGGGGGCCAGGAATGAGCAGTTCTTC.

V usage is TRBV6-6 and J usage is TRBJ1-3, with 10 bases fitting TRBD1. Unmatched junction bases numbered 4, after V lost 7 bases and J lost 4 bases. Per the germline V gene, CDR1 is MNHNY and CDR2 is SVGAGI (reference sequence). This CDR3 is 14 amino acids long. CDR3 nucleotides: TGTGCCAGCACCGGGACAGGGGAAGGAAACACCATATATTTT. It encodes CASTGTGEGNTIYF.